This T cell receptor beta chain was sequenced in a study of blood T cell repertoires in COVID-19. Study background: PBMCs, B-cell-depleted T cells, or T cells provided the cDNA or gDNA that made up the material.

J was trimmed by 8 bases and V by 3 bases; bases with no gene match: 1. CDR1 is LGHDT, CDR2 YNNKEL, per germline (reference sequence). This CDR3 contains 13 residues. Profiling relied on immunoSEQ multiplex PCR, and the TCRdb table lists in-frame clones only, not all of them. The table lists just over 150,000 clones, around 87% of them singletons. The clonotype originates from a woman aged 40 to 50 with acute or convalescent COVID-19. The chain combines TRBV3-1 (or the pseudogene TRBV3-2) with TRBJ2-3, with 11 bases matching TRBD2. Sequencing was done on a sample of peripheral blood. The CDR3 region has the DNA TGTGCCAGCAGCCAGACTAGCGGGGCTACGCAGTATTTT. The encoded protein is CASSQTSGATQYF.